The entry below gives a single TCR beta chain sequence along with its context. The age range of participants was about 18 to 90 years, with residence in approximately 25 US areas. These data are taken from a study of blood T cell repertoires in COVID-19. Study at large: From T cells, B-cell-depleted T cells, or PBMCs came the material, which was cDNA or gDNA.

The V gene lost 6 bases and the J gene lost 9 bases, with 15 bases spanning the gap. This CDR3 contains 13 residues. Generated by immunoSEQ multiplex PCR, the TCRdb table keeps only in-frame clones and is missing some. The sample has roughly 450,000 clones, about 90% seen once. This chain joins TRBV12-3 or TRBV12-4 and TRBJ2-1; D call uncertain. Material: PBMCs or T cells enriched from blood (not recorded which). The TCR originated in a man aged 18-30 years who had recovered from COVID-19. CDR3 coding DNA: TGTGCCAGCAGCCAAACGACAAGGCTTGAGCAGTTCTTC. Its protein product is CASSQTTRLEQFF.